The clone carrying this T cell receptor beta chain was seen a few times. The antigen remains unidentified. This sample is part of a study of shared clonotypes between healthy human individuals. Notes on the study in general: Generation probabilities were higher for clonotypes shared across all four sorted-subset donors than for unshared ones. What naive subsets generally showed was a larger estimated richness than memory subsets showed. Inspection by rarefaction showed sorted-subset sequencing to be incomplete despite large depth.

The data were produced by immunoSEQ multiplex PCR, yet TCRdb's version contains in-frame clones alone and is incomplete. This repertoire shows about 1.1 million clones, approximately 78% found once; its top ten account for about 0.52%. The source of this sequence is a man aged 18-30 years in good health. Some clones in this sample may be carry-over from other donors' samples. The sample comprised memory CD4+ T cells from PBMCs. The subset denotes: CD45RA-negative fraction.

DNA for the CDR3: TGTGCCAGCAGTTACACGGGGACAGGATACGGCTACACCTTC. Its translation is CASSYTGTGYGYTF. V is TRBV6-5 and J is TRBJ1-2; 8 nucleotides agree with TRBD1. The CDR3 consists of 14 residues. V lost 2 bases and J lost 8; bases outside the gene matches: 7. Germline V gene data show CDR1 as MNHEY and CDR2 as SVGAGI.